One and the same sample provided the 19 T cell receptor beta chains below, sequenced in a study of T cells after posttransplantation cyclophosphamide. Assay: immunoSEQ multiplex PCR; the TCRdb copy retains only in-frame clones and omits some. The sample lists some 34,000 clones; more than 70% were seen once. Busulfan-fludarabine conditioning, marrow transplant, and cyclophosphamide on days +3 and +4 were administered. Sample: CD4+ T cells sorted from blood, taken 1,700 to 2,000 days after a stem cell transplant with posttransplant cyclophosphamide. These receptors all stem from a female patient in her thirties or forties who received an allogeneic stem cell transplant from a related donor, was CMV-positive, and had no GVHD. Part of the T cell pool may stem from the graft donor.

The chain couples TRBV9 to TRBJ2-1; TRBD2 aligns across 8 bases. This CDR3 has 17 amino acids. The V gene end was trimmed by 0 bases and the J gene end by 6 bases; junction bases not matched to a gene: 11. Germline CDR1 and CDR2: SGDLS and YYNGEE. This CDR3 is CASSVGNGGEFLNEQFF. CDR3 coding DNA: TGTGCCAGCAGCGTAGGCAACGGGGGGGAGTTCCTCAATGAGCAGTTCTTC.

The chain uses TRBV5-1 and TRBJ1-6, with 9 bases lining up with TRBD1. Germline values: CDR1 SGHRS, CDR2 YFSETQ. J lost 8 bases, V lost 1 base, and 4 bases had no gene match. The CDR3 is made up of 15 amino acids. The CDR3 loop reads CASSLPGQGYSPLHF. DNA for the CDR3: TGCGCCAGCAGCTTGCCGGGACAGGGCTATTCACCCCTCCACTTT.

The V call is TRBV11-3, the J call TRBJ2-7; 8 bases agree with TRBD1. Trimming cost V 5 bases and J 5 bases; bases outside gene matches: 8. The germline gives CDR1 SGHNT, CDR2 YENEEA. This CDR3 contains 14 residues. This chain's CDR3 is CASSRRTGMDEQYF. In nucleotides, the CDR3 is TGTGCCAGCAGCCGCCGGACAGGGATGGACGAGCAGTACTTC.

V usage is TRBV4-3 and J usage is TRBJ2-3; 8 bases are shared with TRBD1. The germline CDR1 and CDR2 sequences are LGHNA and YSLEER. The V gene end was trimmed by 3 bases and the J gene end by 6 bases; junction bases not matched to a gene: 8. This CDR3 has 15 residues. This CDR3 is CASSQGGQVADTQYF. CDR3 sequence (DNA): TGCGCCAGCAGCCAGGGGGGACAGGTGGCCGATACGCAGTATTTT.

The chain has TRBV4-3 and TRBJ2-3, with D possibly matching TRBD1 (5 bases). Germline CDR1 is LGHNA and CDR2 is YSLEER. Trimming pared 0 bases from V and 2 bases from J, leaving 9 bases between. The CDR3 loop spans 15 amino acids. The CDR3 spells CASSQDLGDTDTQYF. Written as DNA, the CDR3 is TGCGCCAGCAGCCAAGATCTAGGGGACACAGATACGCAGTATTTT.

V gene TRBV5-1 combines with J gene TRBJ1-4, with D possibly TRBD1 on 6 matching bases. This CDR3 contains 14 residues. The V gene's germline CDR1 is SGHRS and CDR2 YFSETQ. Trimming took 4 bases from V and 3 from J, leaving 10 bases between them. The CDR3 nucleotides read TGCGCCAGCAGCGGGACATCCTCTAATGAAAAACTGTTTTTT. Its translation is CASSGTSSNEKLFF.

The DNA for the CDR3 is TGTGCCAGCAGCTTAGCTGCACAGGGTGACATTCAGTACTTC. It translates to CASSLAAQGDIQYF. This chain links TRBV11-3 with TRBJ2-4; TRBD1 might be the D (6 bases). CDR1 is SGHNT, CDR2 YENEEA, per germline. V gave up 1 base and J gave up 8 bases, with 12 bases separating them. The CDR3 contains 14 residues.

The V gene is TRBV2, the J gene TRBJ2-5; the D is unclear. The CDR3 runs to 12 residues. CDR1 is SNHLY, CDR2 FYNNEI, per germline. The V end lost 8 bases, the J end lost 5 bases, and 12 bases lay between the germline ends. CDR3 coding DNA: TGTGCCAGCGGTGTGACGCGGGAGACCCAGTACTTC. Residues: CASGVTRETQYF.

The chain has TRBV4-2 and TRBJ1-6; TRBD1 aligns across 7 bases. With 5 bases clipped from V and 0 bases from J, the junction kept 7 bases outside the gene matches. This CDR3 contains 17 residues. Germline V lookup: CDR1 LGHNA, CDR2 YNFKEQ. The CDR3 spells CASSSPGQSSYNSPLHF. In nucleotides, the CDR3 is TGTGCCAGCAGCTCACCGGGACAGAGCTCCTATAATTCACCCCTCCACTTT.

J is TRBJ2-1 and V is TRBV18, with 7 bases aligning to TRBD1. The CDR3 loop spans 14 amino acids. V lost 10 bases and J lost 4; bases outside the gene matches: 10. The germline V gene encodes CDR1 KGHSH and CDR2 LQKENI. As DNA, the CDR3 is TGTGCCACCGATTCGACAGGGAGATACAATGAGCAGTTCTTC. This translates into CATDSTGRYNEQFF.

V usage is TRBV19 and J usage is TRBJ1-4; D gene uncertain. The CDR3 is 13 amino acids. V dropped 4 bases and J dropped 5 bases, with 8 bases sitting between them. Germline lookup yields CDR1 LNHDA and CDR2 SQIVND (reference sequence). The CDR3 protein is CASSSRYNEKLFF. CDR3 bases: TGTGCCAGTAGTAGCCGGTACAATGAAAAACTGTTTTTT.

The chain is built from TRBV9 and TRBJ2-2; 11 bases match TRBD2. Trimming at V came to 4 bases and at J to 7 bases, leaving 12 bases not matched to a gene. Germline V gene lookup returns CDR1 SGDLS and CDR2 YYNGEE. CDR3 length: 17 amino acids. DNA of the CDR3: TGTGCCAGCAGCCAAGGAGGACTAGCGGGCGGGAGCGGGGAGCTGTTTTTT. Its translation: CASSQGGLAGGSGELFF.

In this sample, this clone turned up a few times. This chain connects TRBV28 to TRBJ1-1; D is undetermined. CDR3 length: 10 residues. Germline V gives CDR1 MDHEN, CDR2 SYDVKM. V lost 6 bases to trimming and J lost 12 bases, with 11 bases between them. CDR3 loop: CASRRGSSFF. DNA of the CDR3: TGTGCCAGCAGGCGTGGTTCGTCTTTCTTT.

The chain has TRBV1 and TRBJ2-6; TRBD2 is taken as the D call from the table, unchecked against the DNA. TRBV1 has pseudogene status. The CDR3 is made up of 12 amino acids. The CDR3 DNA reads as TGCACCAGCAGGAGTCGGGCCAACGTCCTGACTTTC. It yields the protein CTSRSRANVLTF.

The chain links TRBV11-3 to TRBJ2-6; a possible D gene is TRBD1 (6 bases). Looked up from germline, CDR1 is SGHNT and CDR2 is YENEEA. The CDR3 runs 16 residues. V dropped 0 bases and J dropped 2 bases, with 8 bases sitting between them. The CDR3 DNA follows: TGTGCCAGCAGCTTAGATACAGGGCCTGGGGCCAACGTCCTGACTTTC. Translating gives CASSLDTGPGANVLTF.

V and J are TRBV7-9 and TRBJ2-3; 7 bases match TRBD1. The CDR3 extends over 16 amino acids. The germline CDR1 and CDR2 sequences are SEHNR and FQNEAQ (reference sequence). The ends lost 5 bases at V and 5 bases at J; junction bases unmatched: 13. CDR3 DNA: TGTGCCAGCAGCCCTAAGGGACAGCGATTCTTAGATACGCAGTATTTT. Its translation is CASSPKGQRFLDTQYF. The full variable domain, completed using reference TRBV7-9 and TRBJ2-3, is DTGVSQNPRHKITKRGQNVTFRCDPISEHNRLYWYRQTLGQGPEFLTYFQNEAQLEKSRLLSDRFSAERPKGSFSTLEIQRTEQGDSAMYLCASSPKGQRFLDTQYFGPGTRLTVL.

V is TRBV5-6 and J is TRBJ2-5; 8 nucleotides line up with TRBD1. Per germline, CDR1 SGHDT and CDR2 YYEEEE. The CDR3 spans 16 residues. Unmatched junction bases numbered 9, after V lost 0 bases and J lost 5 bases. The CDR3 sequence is CASSLARQGARETQYF. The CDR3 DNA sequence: TGTGCCAGCAGCTTGGCCCGGCAGGGGGCACGGGAGACCCAGTACTTC.

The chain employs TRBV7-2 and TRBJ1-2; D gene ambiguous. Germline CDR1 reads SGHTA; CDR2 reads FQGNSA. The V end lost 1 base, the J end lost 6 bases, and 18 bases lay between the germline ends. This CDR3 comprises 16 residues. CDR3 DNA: TGTGCCAGCAGCTTAGAGCCCCTCAAGTCGGTGGATGGCTACACCTTC. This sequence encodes CASSLEPLKSVDGYTF.

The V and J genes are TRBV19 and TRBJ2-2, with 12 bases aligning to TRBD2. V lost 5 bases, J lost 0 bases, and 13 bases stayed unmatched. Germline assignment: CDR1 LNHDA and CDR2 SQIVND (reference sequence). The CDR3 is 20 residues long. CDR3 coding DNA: TGTGCCAGTAGTTCACTCTCGGGGGCTAGCGGGGGGGCGAACACCGGGGAGCTGTTTTTT. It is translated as CASSSLSGASGGANTGELFF.